This TCR beta chain was recovered during a study of blood T cell repertoires in COVID-19. The repertoire was sequenced with immunoSEQ multiplex PCR; TCRdb's copy has only in-frame clones and lacks some. The repertoire holds around 370,000 clones, with roughly 90% as singletons. Seattle patients were enrolled during active infection and followed longitudinally. The TCR comes from a woman aged 70-85 years with COVID-19, enrolled during active disease. Input material: peripheral blood.

CDR3 DNA: TGCGCCAGCAGCCACGTACAGGGGGAGAGCATTCAGTACTTC. This encodes CASSHVQGESIQYF. The chain has TRBV5-1 and TRBJ2-4; 8 nucleotides agree with TRBD1. CDR1 and CDR2 (germline): SGHRS, YFSETQ. V shed 4 bases, J shed 9 bases, and the junction held 9 bases outside the gene matches. The CDR3 has 14 amino acids.